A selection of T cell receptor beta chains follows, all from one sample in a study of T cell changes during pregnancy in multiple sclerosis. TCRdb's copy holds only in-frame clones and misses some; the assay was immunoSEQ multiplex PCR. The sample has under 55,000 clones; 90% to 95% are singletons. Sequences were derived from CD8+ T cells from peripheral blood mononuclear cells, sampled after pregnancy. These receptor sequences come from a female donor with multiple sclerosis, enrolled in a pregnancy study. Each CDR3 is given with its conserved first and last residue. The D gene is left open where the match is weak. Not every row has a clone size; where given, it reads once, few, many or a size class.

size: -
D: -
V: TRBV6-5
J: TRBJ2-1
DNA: TGTGCCAGCAGTTCAGGACAGAAGAATGAGCAGTTCTTC
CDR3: CASSSGQKNEQFF

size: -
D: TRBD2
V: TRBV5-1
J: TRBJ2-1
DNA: TGCGCCAGCAGCTTGGTCGGCGGGGGATACAATGAGCAGTTCTTC
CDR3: CASSLVGGGYNEQFF

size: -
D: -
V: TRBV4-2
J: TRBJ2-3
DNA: TGTGCCAGCAGCCAAGACCAACGGTGGACTAGCACAGATACGCAGTATTTT
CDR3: CASSQDQRWTSTDTQYF

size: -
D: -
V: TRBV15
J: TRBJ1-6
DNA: TGTGCCACCAGCAGAGATAGGACTTCTTCACCCCTCCACTTT
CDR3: CATSRDRTSSPLHF

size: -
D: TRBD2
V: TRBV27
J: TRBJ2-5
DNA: TGTGCCAGCAGTTTTTACGGACTAGCGGGGGAAGAGACCCAGTACTTC
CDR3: CASSFYGLAGEETQYF

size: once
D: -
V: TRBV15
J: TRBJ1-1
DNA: TGTGCCACCAGCCCAACTAGACAACAGGGTGTCGGGACTGAAGCTTTCTTT
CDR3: CATSPTRQQGVGTEAFF

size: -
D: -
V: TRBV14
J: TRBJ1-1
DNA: TGTGCCAGCAGCCAAGGGACAGAACTCATGAACACTGAAGCTTTCTTT
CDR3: CASSQGTELMNTEAFF

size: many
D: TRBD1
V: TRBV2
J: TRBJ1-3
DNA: TGTGCCAGCAAACTGGGACAGGGAGCTGGAAACACCATATATTTT
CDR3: CASKLGQGAGNTIYF

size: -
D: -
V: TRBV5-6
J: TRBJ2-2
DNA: TGTGCCAGCAGGCCCGGCGGGAACACCGGGGAGCTGTTTTTT
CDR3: CASRPGGNTGELFF

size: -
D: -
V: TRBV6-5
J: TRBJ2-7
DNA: TGTGCCAGCAGTTATCGGTACGAGCAGTACTTC
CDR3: CASSYRYEQYF

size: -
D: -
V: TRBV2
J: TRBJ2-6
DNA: TGTGCCAGCAGTGACTTAACCCGGAGCTCTGGGGCCAACGTCCTGACTTTC
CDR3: CASSDLTRSSGANVLTF

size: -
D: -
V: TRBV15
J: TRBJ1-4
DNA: TGTGCCACCAGCAGAGAAGGGGTGGTAGGAGAAAAACTGTTTTTT
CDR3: CATSREGVVGEKLFF

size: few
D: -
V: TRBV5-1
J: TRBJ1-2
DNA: TGCGCCAGCAGCTTGCAGGGGCCCTCTCTTGGCTACACCTTC
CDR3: CASSLQGPSLGYTF

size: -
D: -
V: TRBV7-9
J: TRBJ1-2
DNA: TGTGCCAGCAGCTCAGGGGTAGGGGGCTACACCTTC
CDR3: CASSSGVGGYTF

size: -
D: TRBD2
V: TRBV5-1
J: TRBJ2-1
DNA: TGCGCCAGCAGCGCCGGACTAGCGGGGGGACCCTACAATGAGCAGTTCTTC
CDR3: CASSAGLAGGPYNEQFF

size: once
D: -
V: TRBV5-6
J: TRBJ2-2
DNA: TGTGCCAGCAGCTTGGGACAGATTAACACCGGGGAGCTGTTTTTT
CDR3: CASSLGQINTGELFF

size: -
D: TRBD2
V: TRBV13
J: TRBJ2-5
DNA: TGTGCCAGCAGCCTCGGGGGGGCCGGGGAGACCCAGTACTTC
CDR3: CASSLGGAGETQYF

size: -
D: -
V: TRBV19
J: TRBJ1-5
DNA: TGTGCCAGTAGTATAGATCTGGGAGGGGGGGAGAATCAGCCCCAGCATTTT
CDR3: CASSIDLGGGENQPQHF

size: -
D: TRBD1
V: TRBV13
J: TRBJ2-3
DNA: TGTGCCAGCAGCTCCAGGGGGCGCACAGATACGCAGTATTTT
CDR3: CASSSRGRTDTQYF

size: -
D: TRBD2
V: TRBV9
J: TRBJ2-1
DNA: TGTGCCAGCACCCCCGGACGGGGGGGCCGTAACGAGCAGTTCTTC
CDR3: CASTPGRGGRNEQFF

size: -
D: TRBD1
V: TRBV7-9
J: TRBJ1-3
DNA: TGTGCCAGCAGATGGACGGACAGGGGCTCTGGAAACACCATATATTTT
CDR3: CASRWTDRGSGNTIYF

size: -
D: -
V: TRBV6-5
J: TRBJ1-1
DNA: TGTGCCAGCAGTCCCGTACCAGGGAACACTGAAGCTTTCTTT
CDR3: CASSPVPGNTEAFF

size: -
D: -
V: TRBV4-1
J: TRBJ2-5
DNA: TGCGCCAGCAGCCAAGATACCCCCCTCGTCGCGGAGACCCAGTACTTC
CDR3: CASSQDTPLVAETQYF

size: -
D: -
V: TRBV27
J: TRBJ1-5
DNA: TGTGCCAGCAGCAGGGAAATTAGCAATCAGCCCCAGCATTTT
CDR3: CASSREISNQPQHF

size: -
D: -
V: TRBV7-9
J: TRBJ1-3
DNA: TGTGCCAGCAGCTTAGAGGGAAAGACAGGTTCCTCTGGAAACACCATATATTTT
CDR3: CASSLEGKTGSSGNTIYF

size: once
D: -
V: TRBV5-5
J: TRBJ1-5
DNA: TGTGCCAGCAGCATGACAGTCAATAGCAATCAGCCCCAGCATTTT
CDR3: CASSMTVNSNQPQHF

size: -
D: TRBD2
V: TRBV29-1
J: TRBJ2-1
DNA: TGCAGCGTTGATCGTGGACTAGTCAATGAGCAGTTCTTC
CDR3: CSVDRGLVNEQFF

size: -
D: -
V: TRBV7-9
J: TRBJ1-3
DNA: TGTGCCAGCAGCTCCACTCAGGGCTCTGGAAACACCATATATTTT
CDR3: CASSSTQGSGNTIYF

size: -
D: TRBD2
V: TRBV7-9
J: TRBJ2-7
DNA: TGTGCCAGCAGCTCGCGGACTAGCGGGACCTCCTACGAGCAGTACTTC
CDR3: CASSSRTSGTSYEQYF

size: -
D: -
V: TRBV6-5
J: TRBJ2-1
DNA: TGTGCCAGCAGTTTCCAGGGAAATGAGCAGTTCTTC
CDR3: CASSFQGNEQFF

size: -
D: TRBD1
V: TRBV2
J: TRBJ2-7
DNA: TGTGCCAGCAGTGAAACAGGGGAAGCGACAAGCTCCTACGAGCAGTACTTC
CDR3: CASSETGEATSSYEQYF

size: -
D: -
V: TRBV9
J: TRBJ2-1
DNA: TGTGCCAGCAGCGGAGCCCCTGGAGAGGGTCTCTACAATGAGCAGTTCTTC
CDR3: CASSGAPGEGLYNEQFF

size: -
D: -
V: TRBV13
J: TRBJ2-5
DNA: TGTGCCAGCAGCTTAGTGGGGGACACACAAGAGACCCAGTACTTC
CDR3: CASSLVGDTQETQYF

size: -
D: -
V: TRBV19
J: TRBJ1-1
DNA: TGTGCCAGTAGTATGGTGAGTGCGGGTCGCACTGAAGCTTTCTTT
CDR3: CASSMVSAGRTEAFF

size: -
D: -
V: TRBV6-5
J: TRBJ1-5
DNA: TGTGCCAGCAGTCCCGTTACAGGAAGAGGTCAGCCCCAGCATTTT
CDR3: CASSPVTGRGQPQHF

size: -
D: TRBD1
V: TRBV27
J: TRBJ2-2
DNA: TGTGCCAGCAGGCCACAGGGGGCGTCCGGGGAGCTGTTTTTT
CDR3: CASRPQGASGELFF

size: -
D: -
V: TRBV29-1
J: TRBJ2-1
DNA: TGCAGCGTTGAAGACGTGGGGCAGAGCTCCTACAATGAGCAGTTCTTC
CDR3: CSVEDVGQSSYNEQFF

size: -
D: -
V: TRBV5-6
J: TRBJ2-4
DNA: TGTGCCAGCAGCTTGGACCACAGAGTAGCCAAAAACATTCAGTACTTC
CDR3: CASSLDHRVAKNIQYF

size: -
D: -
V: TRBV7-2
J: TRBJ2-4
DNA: TGTGCCAGCAGCTTAGGTACGGAGATAGCCAAAAACATTCAGTACTTC
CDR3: CASSLGTEIAKNIQYF

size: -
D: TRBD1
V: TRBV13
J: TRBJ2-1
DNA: TGTGCCAGCAGCTATAGCGGACAGGGAATCTACAATGAGCAGTTCTTC
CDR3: CASSYSGQGIYNEQFF

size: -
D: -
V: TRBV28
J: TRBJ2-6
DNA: TGTGCCAGCAGCCAGGGGGACGGGGGCTCTGGGGCCAACGTCCTGACTTTC
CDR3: CASSQGDGGSGANVLTF

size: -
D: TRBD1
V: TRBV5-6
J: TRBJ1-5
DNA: TGTGCCAGCAGCCATGGGGCGGGACAGGGGAGTCATAGCAATCAGCCCCAGCATTTT
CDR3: CASSHGAGQGSHSNQPQHF

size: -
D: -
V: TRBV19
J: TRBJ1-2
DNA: TGTGCCAGTACCTTCGGAGGGGTGGTGGACTATGGCTACACCTTC
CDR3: CASTFGGVVDYGYTF

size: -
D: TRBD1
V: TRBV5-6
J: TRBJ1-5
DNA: TGTGCCAGCAGCGGGGACAGGGCTGAGCCCCAGCATTTT
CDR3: CASSGDRAEPQHF

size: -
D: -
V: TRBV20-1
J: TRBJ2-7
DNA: TGCAGTGCCCCAGACAACAACGAGCAGTACTTC
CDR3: CSAPDNNEQYF

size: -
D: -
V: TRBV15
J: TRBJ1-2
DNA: TGTGCCACCAGCGGGCAGGGGATGGTTTATGGCTACACCTTC
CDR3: CATSGQGMVYGYTF

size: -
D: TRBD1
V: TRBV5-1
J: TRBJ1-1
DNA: TGCGCCAGCAGCTGGGGGGACAGGGAGGACACTGAAGCTTTCTTT
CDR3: CASSWGDREDTEAFF